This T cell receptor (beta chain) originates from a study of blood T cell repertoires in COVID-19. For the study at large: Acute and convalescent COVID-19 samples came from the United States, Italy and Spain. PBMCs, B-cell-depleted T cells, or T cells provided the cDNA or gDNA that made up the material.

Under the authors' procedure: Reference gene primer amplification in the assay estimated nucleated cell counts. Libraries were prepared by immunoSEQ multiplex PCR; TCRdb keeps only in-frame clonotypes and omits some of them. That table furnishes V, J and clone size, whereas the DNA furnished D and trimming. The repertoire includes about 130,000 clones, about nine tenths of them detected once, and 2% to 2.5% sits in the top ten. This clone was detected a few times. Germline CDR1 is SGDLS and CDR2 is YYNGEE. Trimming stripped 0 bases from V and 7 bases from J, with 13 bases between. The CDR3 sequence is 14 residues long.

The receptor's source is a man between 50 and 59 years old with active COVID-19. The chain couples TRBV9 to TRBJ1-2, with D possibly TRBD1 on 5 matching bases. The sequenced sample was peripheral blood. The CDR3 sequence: CASSVEGTPSGYTF. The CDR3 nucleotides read TGTGCCAGCAGCGTAGAGGGGACTCCCAGTGGCTACACCTTC.